This T cell receptor beta chain was identified during a study of blood T cell repertoires in COVID-19. About the research overall: T cells, B-cell-depleted T cells, or PBMCs provided the cDNA or gDNA that served as material.

Sequencing used immunoSEQ multiplex PCR; TCRdb keeps in-frame clones, though not all of them. The sample lists roughly 64,000 clones, around three quarters occurring once. Trimming took off 1 base at V and 4 bases at J, with 14 bases between the two ends. Germline CDR1 reads SGHTS; CDR2 reads YDEGEE. CDR3 length: 15 residues. The clonotype originates from a human donor in a cohort sampled during active COVID-19. V is TRBV5-8 and J is TRBJ2-5; weak D call: TRBD2 (5 bases). Sequencing used peripheral blood. This CDR3 is CASSLRPGSLETQYF. For the CDR3, the DNA is TGTGCCAGCAGCTTGCGGCCGGGGTCCCTAGAGACCCAGTACTTC.